This entry is about one T cell receptor (beta chain). This clone's antigen is unknown. Base qualities are missing; no much larger clone stands one base away. All of the isolated RNA was reverse transcribed with the High Capacity cDNA Reverse Transcription Kit, so expressed TCRB transcripts were sequenced. Naive, central memory and regulatory T cell samples underwent deep immunoSEQ sequencing, averaging around 3.6 million total reads per sample. Sorted cells were lysed in RLT buffer and RNA was extracted with DNase-treated RNeasy Micro or Mini kits, depending on cell number. Each cell subset was processed on its own to prevent cross-contamination, while patient and healthy donor samples were processed together. Using the immunoSEQ multiplex PCR, TCRB sequences were amplified from cDNA into 87-bp fragments spanning the CDR3 region. Sequencing of the amplicons was performed on the Illumina HiSeq platform. The published analysis was carried out like this. PCR bias was corrected computationally using synthetic template baselines, and reads within Hamming distance 2 were collapsed, with unmergeable singletons discarded. By aligning reads against IMGT, V, D and J genes, CDR3 length, and insertions or deletions at six rearrangement sites were assigned. Within each subset, clonotype counts were normalized to the number of sorted cells before true diversity and Gini coefficients were calculated with the tcR R package. The overlap coefficient, calculated on TCRB nucleotide sequences, was used to quantify repertoire sharing. The clones in this table, taken by TCRdb from immuneACCESS, are in-frame only. Not every clone is retained; where verified, under half of the shortfall comes from an unresolved V gene, and the cause of the rest is unknown. Clone size and the V and J calls come from that table; the DNA yielded D and trimming. This sample holds about 150,000 clones; 8.5% to 14% were observed only once. The ten largest make up roughly 2% of the sample.

Per the germline V gene, SGDLS is the CDR1 and YYNGEE is the CDR2. Including the terminal cysteine and phenylalanine, the CDR3 comprises 14 residues. CDR3 DNA is the only sequence kept; it has 42 bases, read in frame from the first base. V loses 4 bases of germline sequence and J loses 6 bases, and the interval between the two ends is 13 bases. These data come from a study of beta chain features in type 1 diabetes listed by TCRdb under 2018. With respect to the entire study: Mean age, gender distribution, total cell number and subset yield were not different between patients and healthy donors. Across all samples, roughly 110,000,000 sorted cells were examined, and cell number per subset correlated strongly with RNA yield. In the study, recently diagnosed type 1 diabetes patients and matched healthy donors were compared on the TCRB repertoires of their sorted circulating CD4+ T cell subsets. Regulatory and stem cell-like memory subsets were obtained from only 8 patients and roughly 8 healthy donors, while naive and central memory subsets were obtained from all 28 donors. Study-wide findings and limitations: At VDJ recombination sites, patients with type 1 diabetes made fewer insertions and deleted more nucleotides, a pattern implying thymic rearrangement abnormalities. Because the HLA sub-analyses included only small numbers of individuals, any influence of HLA type on TCRB rearrangement was left unresolved. Naive, central memory and regulatory TCRB repertoires appeared more similar among patients than among healthy donors. A moderate but significant shortening of TCRB CDR3 length was observed in type 1 diabetes patients in all four CD4+ subsets. Sequencing cDNA rather than genomic DNA could over-represent highly expressing activated cells, although activation and CD3 levels did not differ between groups. Shorter templates might be favored by PCR, yet because patient and control samples were amplified and corrected together, any such skew would affect both groups equally.

Each donor gave one peripheral blood draw, averaging roughly 100 mL, which was collected into heparinised tubes. Using a panel that included CD45RO, CCR7, CD25, CD127, CD95 and CD27, naive, central memory, regulatory and stem cell-like memory CD4+ T cells were sorted on a BD FACSAria II. A purity above 98% was achieved for all sorted populations. Right away, PBMCs were isolated by Lymphoprep density gradient centrifugation and were stained directly, with no culture step. So that batch effects would be minimized, each experiment stained and sorted samples in pairs, pairing one healthy donor with one patient.

Sequencing input: central memory CD4+ T cells from blood. This clonotype was sampled from a man between 18 and 35 years old in good health. The chain is assembled from TRBV9 and TRBJ2-2; TRBD1 is perhaps the D gene, given 5 matching bases. The DNA sequence is TGTGCCAGCAGCCCTGACAGTTGGGCCGGGGAGCTGTTTTTT. It translates as CASSPDSWAGELFF.